Presented here are 19 T cell receptor beta chains from one specimen sequenced in a study of resident and recirculating memory T cells in vitiligo. Repertoires were generated with immunoSEQ multiplex PCR, while TCRdb's copy carries only in-frame clones and drops some. In the table there are about 76,000 clones, just over 90% of which are singletons. Sequencing was carried out using blood. The receptor set was obtained from a male donor with vitiligo.

The chain employs TRBV28 and TRBJ2-1; tentatively, D is TRBD2 (6 bases). The length of the CDR3 is 13 residues. Trimming pared 4 bases from V and 10 bases from J, leaving 14 bases between. Germline-derived CDR1 and CDR2 are MDHEN and SYDVKM. CDR3 in amino acids: CASSWRDQAEQFF. CDR3 in DNA: TGTGCCAGCAGTTGGAGGGACCAGGCCGAGCAGTTCTTC.

The table lists this clone with a count of one. The genes are TRBV7-6 and TRBJ2-1; D might be TRBD2 (6 bases). Germline CDR1 reads SGHVS; CDR2 reads FNYEAQ. This CDR3 region has 16 residues. Trimming took 5 bases from V and 5 from J, leaving 19 bases between them. For the CDR3, the DNA is TGTGCCAGCAGCCAACTTCAATCGGGACTTGACAATGAGCAGTTCTTC. Amino acid sequence: CASSQLQSGLDNEQFF.

The chain joins TRBV28 to TRBJ2-1; TRBD1 matches at 11 bases. Trimming at V came to 4 bases and at J to 7 bases, leaving 9 bases not matched to a gene. CDR1 MDHEN and CDR2 SYDVKM come from the germline V gene. CDR3 length: 16 residues. Written as DNA, the CDR3 is TGTGCCAGCAGTTCTCCCGCGGGACAGGGGGGGAATGAGCAGTTCTTC. This translates into CASSSPAGQGGNEQFF.

The chain carries TRBV27 and TRBJ2-1; D is possibly TRBD2 (5 bases). Germline CDR1 MNHEY, CDR2 SMNVEV (reference sequence). This CDR3 region has 16 residues. V lost 0 bases, J lost 5 bases, and 14 bases lay in between. The CDR3 spells CASSLSSDWAHNEQFF. The DNA of the CDR3 is TGTGCCAGCAGTTTATCTAGCGACTGGGCCCACAATGAGCAGTTCTTC.

This chain joins TRBV11-3 and TRBJ1-1; no firm D call. V was cut by 8 bases and J by 2 bases, with 15 bases left in between. CDR3 length equals 14 residues. Germline CDR1 and CDR2: SGHNT and YENEEA. The CDR3 bases are TGTGCCAGCGCCCCTCGGTCTCACAACACTGAAGCTTTCTTT. This gives the protein CASAPRSHNTEAFF.

The rearrangement joins TRBV11-2 to TRBJ2-7, with D possibly TRBD1 on 6 matching bases. The CDR3 has 14 amino acids. The V gene lost 0 bases and the J gene lost 2 bases, with 8 bases spanning the gap. Germline loops: CDR1 SGHAT, CDR2 FQNNGV. Here the CDR3 DNA reads TGTGCCAGCAGCTTAGACGAGGGGGCCTACGAGCAGTACTTC. As protein: CASSLDEGAYEQYF.

The genes are TRBV27 and TRBJ2-7, with 7 bases matching TRBD2. The germline gives CDR1 MNHEY, CDR2 SMNVEV (reference sequence). J lost 7 bases, V lost 2 bases, and 8 bases had no gene match. This CDR3 is built from 14 residues. This CDR3 reads CASSLLAAPGEQYF. CDR3 in DNA: TGTGCCAGCAGTTTACTAGCGGCGCCTGGGGAGCAGTACTTC.

This sequence joins TRBV6-5 and TRBJ2-3; the match to TRBD1 covers 9 bases. The CDR3 is 14 residues long. The germline CDR1 and CDR2 sequences are MNHEY and SVGAGI. V lost 8 bases and J lost 4; bases outside the gene matches: 7. The chain's CDR3 is CASVKGQGADTQYF. The CDR3 DNA follows: TGTGCCAGCGTTAAGGGACAGGGAGCAGATACGCAGTATTTT.

This chain joins TRBV28 and TRBJ2-1; 10 bases are shared with TRBD2. The CDR3 loop spans 18 amino acids. Per the germline V gene, CDR1 is MDHEN and CDR2 is SYDVKM. V was pared by 1 base and J by 4 bases, with 10 bases of the junction left unmatched. The CDR3 region is CASSLLVLVAGGYNEQFF. The CDR3 DNA is TGTGCCAGCAGTTTATTGGTCCTCGTAGCGGGGGGTTACAATGAGCAGTTCTTC.

The chain uses TRBV9 and TRBJ2-7; a weak D match, TRBD2 (6 bases). The CDR3 length is 15 residues. Germline assignment: CDR1 SGDLS and CDR2 YYNGEE. Trimming shortened V by 3 bases and J by 0 bases, and 13 bases separated the two germline ends. The CDR3 loop reads CASSASLARSYEQYF. The CDR3 bases are TGTGCCAGCAGCGCGTCGCTAGCGCGCTCCTACGAGCAGTACTTC.

This chain joins TRBV10-1 and TRBJ2-1; 9 bases are a match to TRBD1. The germline V gene encodes CDR1 WNHNN and CDR2 SYGVQD (reference sequence). This CDR3 is 16 amino acids long. The V gene end was trimmed by 6 bases and the J gene end by 0 bases; junction bases not matched to a gene: 6. The CDR3 here is CASSGGGQGSYNEQFF. For the CDR3, the DNA is TGCGCCAGCAGCGGCGGGGGACAGGGCTCCTACAATGAGCAGTTCTTC.

The chain joins TRBV7-3 to TRBJ2-1, with D perhaps matching TRBD2 (6 bases). The germline V and J ends were trimmed by 5 bases and 4 bases, with 9 bases remaining between them. Germline V CDR1 and CDR2: SGHTA, FQGTGA. The CDR3 spans 13 residues. DNA of the CDR3: TGTGCCAGCAGCCGGGGGTTATACAATGAGCAGTTCTTC. This codes for CASSRGLYNEQFF.

The rearrangement links TRBV5-4 to TRBJ2-1; 7 nucleotides line up with TRBD1. Germline CDR1 SGHNT, CDR2 YYREEE (reference sequence). The CDR3 extends over 16 amino acids. J lost 6 bases, V lost 4 bases, and 13 bases had no gene match. Here the CDR3 reads CASSAARDRAVNEQFF. The CDR3 DNA follows: TGTGCCAGCAGCGCAGCCCGAGACAGGGCTGTCAATGAGCAGTTCTTC.

The J gene is TRBJ1-2, the V gene TRBV9; D remains ambiguous. The CDR3 covers 14 residues. The V end was cut by 2 bases, the J end by 2 bases, with 10 bases between. CDR1 and CDR2 (germline): SGDLS, YYNGEE. CDR3 sequence: CASSVSDINYGYTF. As DNA, the CDR3 is TGTGCCAGCAGCGTTTCTGACATCAACTATGGCTACACCTTC.

This chain uses TRBV5-1 with TRBJ1-5; a weak D match, TRBD1 (5 bases). The germline V gene has CDR1 SGHRS and CDR2 YFSETQ. The CDR3 has 14 residues. The V gene lost 0 bases and the J gene lost 7 bases, with 11 bases spanning the gap. CDR3 bases: TGCGCCAGCAGCTTGGGTAGGAGGGGCCAGCCCCAGCATTTT. It translates to CASSLGRRGQPQHF.

The chain recombines TRBV27 with TRBJ2-1; D may be TRBD2 (7 bases). Trimming pared 3 bases from V and 2 bases from J, leaving 20 bases between. This CDR3 is built from 18 residues. Germline loops: CDR1 MNHEY, CDR2 SMNVEV (reference sequence). The DNA for the CDR3 is TGTGCCAGCAGTTTCTACAAGCTTACGCGGGGGCCCTACAATGAGCAGTTCTTC. It translates to CASSFYKLTRGPYNEQFF.

The chain uses TRBV10-1 and TRBJ2-3, with D perhaps TRBD1 (5 bases). CDR1 is WNHNN and CDR2 is SYGVQD in the germline V gene (reference sequence). V was cut by 4 bases and J by 4 bases, with 12 bases left in between. This CDR3 region has 14 residues. The CDR3 nucleotides are TGCGCCAGCAGTGTGGACATATCCGCAGATACGCAGTATTTT. Translation gives CASSVDISADTQYF.

The chain joins TRBV18 to TRBJ2-7; 11 bases are a match to TRBD1. The CDR3 length is 16 residues. The germline gives CDR1 KGHSH, CDR2 LQKENI. J was trimmed by 9 bases and V by 6 bases; bases with no gene match: 16. CDR3 in amino acids: CASSDGQGAIHFSQYF. In DNA form, the CDR3 reads TGTGCCAGCTCGGACGGACAGGGGGCGATTCACTTCTCGCAGTACTTC.

This chain links TRBV28 with TRBJ2-7; possible D gene TRBD2, 6 bases. Deletions cut 1 base from V and 4 bases from J, with 14 bases between. Germline V gene lookup returns CDR1 MDHEN and CDR2 SYDVKM. The CDR3 has 15 residues. The CDR3 DNA follows: TGTGCCAGCAGTTTATTATGGGGGGATTCGTACGAGCAGTACTTC. Its translation is CASSLLWGDSYEQYF.